What follows describes a single TCR beta chain. These data are taken from a study of blood T cell repertoires in COVID-19. Study details: The cDNA or gDNA used as material had been derived from T cells, B-cell-depleted T cells, or PBMCs.

Original methodology: Counts of nucleated cells, estimated from reference gene primer amplification, were obtained. TCRdb's table, derived via immunoSEQ multiplex PCR, lists solely in-frame clones and lacks some. For V, J and clone size, that table is used; D and trimming come from the DNA. The table shows tens of thousands of clones, with more than 90% occurring only once. Germline V CDR1 and CDR2: MDHEN, SYDVKM. CDR3 length: 11 amino acids. V was pared by 6 bases and J by 6 bases, with 8 bases between. The receptor's source is a man in his forties or fifties with active COVID-19. The chain combines TRBV28 with TRBJ1-1; D gene unclear. The sample was peripheral blood. CDR3 DNA sequence: TGTGCCAGCAGGGCCCTGGCTGAAGCTTTCTTT. As protein: CASRALAEAFF.